These 29 T cell receptor beta chains were sequenced from one sample in a study of blood T cell repertoires in COVID-19. Data came from immunoSEQ multiplex PCR; TCRdb stores just in-frame clones and leaves some out. This sample has about 100,000 clones, with roughly 87% found just once. The sequenced sample consisted of peripheral blood. All receptors come from a man between 18 and 29 years old with COVID-19, enrolled during active disease.

The rearrangement uses TRBV5-6 and TRBJ2-7; D gene uncertain. The CDR3 consists of 14 residues. V lost 0 bases, J lost 0 bases, and 7 bases lay in between. CDR1 is SGHDT and CDR2 is YYEEEE in the germline V gene. The CDR3 DNA follows: TGTGCCAGCAGCTTGGACCTTAGCTCCTACGAGCAGTACTTC. This translates into CASSLDLSSYEQYF.

The chain recombines TRBV3-1 (or the pseudogene TRBV3-2) with TRBJ1-2; the D gene is possibly TRBD1 (5 bases). Trimming cost V 7 bases and J 3 bases, with 12 bases left between them. Germline values: CDR1 LGHDT, CDR2 YNNKEL (reference sequence). This CDR3 has 13 amino acids. CDR3 DNA sequence: TGTGCCAGCACCCAGCAGGGATACTATGGCTACACCTTC. It codes for CASTQQGYYGYTF.

The V and J genes are TRBV7-2 and TRBJ2-7, with TRBD2 matching over 9 bases. This CDR3 spans 18 amino acids. V was pared by 6 bases and J by 0 bases, with 15 bases of the junction left unmatched. CDR1 is SGHTA and CDR2 is FQGNSA in the germline V gene. CDR3 sequence (DNA): TGTGCCAGCAGGGCTCTAGCGGGAAACCCCCCGTACTCCTACGAGCAGTACTTC. Translating it yields CASRALAGNPPYSYEQYF.

DNA for the CDR3: TGTGCCAGCAGTAGGTTAGCGGGAGGGCCTATAGGTTACGAGCAGTACTTC. Translated, it gives CASSRLAGGPIGYEQYF. This chain uses TRBV27 with TRBJ2-7; 11 bases line up with TRBD2. CDR3 length: 17 amino acids. Germline-derived CDR1 and CDR2 are MNHEY and SMNVEV (reference sequence). V trimming: 5 bases; J trimming: 4 bases; junction bases outside the gene matches: 13.

The chain uses TRBV2 and TRBJ1-6, with TRBD1 identical over 8 bases. Germline V gives CDR1 SNHLY, CDR2 FYNNEI. V shed 5 bases and J 4 bases; nucleotides not matched to a gene: 4. The CDR3 consists of 15 residues. CDR3 residues: CASSRTGLYNSPLHF. The CDR3 DNA reads as TGTGCCAGCAGTCGGACAGGGCTGTATAATTCACCCCTCCACTTT.

In its sample, this clone was seen a few times. The chain uses TRBV27 and TRBJ2-7; 8 bases fit TRBD2. V gave up 5 bases and J gave up 5 bases; unmatched junction bases: 11. The CDR3 runs to 15 residues. CDR1 and CDR2 (germline): MNHEY, SMNVEV (reference sequence). CDR3 amino acids: CASSALSGGPNEQYF. The CDR3 DNA reads as TGTGCCAGCAGTGCCCTCAGCGGGGGACCTAACGAGCAGTACTTC.

A single count supports this clone. The gene calls are TRBV28 and TRBJ2-1; tentative D call: TRBD2 (6 bases). Germline lookup yields CDR1 MDHEN and CDR2 SYDVKM. V was cut by 3 bases and J by 3 bases, with 18 bases left in between. The CDR3 has 17 amino acids. CDR3 residues: CASSFVVSGRDYNEQFF. Written as DNA, the CDR3 is TGTGCCAGCAGTTTTGTAGTTTCGGGGCGGGACTACAATGAGCAGTTCTTC.

CDR3 nucleotides: TGTGCCATCAGTGAGTCGGGGGGTACGAACACTGAAGCTTTCTTT. Protein: CAISESGGTNTEAFF. The V call is TRBV10-3, the J call TRBJ1-1, with D perhaps TRBD1 (5 bases). This CDR3 is built from 15 residues. The germline V gene has CDR1 ENHRY and CDR2 SYGVKD. Trimming took off 0 bases at V and 1 base at J, with 9 bases between the two ends.

This chain links TRBV6-5 with TRBJ2-3; a weak D match, TRBD1 (6 bases). The germline V and J ends were trimmed by 0 bases and 5 bases, with 6 bases remaining between them. The germline V gene encodes CDR1 MNHEY and CDR2 SVGAGI. The CDR3 covers 13 residues. In DNA, the CDR3 is TGTGCCAGCAGTTACTCGGACAGAGATACGCAGTATTTT. It encodes CASSYSDRDTQYF.

The chain links TRBV3-1 (or the pseudogene TRBV3-2) to TRBJ2-2, with 8 bases lining up with TRBD2. The CDR3 has 14 amino acids. Trimming removed 1 base from V and 8 bases from J; junction bases left unmatched: 3. Germline values: CDR1 LGHDT, CDR2 YNNKEL (reference sequence). Written as DNA, the CDR3 is TGTGCCAGCAGCCAAGGACTAGCGTCAGGGGAGCTGTTTTTT. This translates into CASSQGLASGELFF.

V and J are TRBV7-3 and TRBJ2-1; D gene ambiguous. The CDR3 sequence is 13 residues long. V was cut by 3 bases and J by 7 bases, with 10 bases left in between. Germline CDR1 reads SGHTA; CDR2 reads FQGTGA. The CDR3, as DNA: TGTGCCAGCAGCTTTGGGCAGCCGAATGAGCAGTTCTTC. This codes for CASSFGQPNEQFF.

The rearrangement joins TRBV7-9 to TRBJ1-2; D is uncertain. V gave up 0 bases and J gave up 5 bases, with 7 bases separating them. This CDR3 contains 13 residues. In germline, CDR1 is SEHNR, CDR2 FQNEAQ (reference sequence). CDR3 DNA: TGTGCCAGCAGCTTAGCCGCGGAGTATGGCTACACCTTC. Its protein is CASSLAAEYGYTF. Complete variable domain (other parts from reference TRBV7-9 and TRBJ1-2): DTGVSQNPRHKITKRGQNVTFRCDPISEHNRLYWYRQTLGQGPEFLTYFQNEAQLEKSRLLSDRFSAERPKGSFSTLEIQRTEQGDSAMYLCASSLAAEYGYTFGSGTRLTVV.

The rearrangement links TRBV28 to TRBJ2-7, with unresolved D. Trimming removed 3 bases from V and 4 bases from J, with 10 bases in between. Germline lookup yields CDR1 MDHEN and CDR2 SYDVKM. The CDR3 is made up of 13 amino acids. DNA of the CDR3: TGTGCCAGCAGTTTGCGTACTCCGTACGAGCAGTACTTC. Protein: CASSLRTPYEQYF.

In DNA, the CDR3 is TGTGCCAGCAGTTCGCCCTCCGGACAGGGGGCGATCGAAGCTTTCTTT. Translated: CASSSPSGQGAIEAFF. The chain has TRBV6-2 or TRBV6-3 and TRBJ1-1, with TRBD1 matching over 11 bases. J was trimmed by 8 bases and V by 4 bases; bases with no gene match: 12. Germline loops: CDR1 MNHEY, CDR2 SVGEGT. The CDR3 has 16 amino acids.

This clone has just one count. The V and J genes are TRBV19 and TRBJ2-1; D gene ambiguous. The CDR3 has 13 residues. Trimming took off 3 bases at V and 4 bases at J, with 7 bases between the two ends. The germline V gene encodes CDR1 LNHDA and CDR2 SQIVND (reference sequence). CDR3 protein: CASSMVSYNEQFF. Here the CDR3 DNA reads TGTGCCAGTAGTATGGTCAGTTACAATGAGCAGTTCTTC. Complete variable domain (other parts from reference TRBV19 and TRBJ2-1): DGGITQSPKYLFRKEGQNVTLSCEQNLNHDAMYWYRQDPGQGLRLIYYSQIVNDFQKGDIAEGYSVSREKKESFPLTVTSAQKNPTAFYLCASSMVSYNEQFFGPGTRLTVL.

The chain employs TRBV4-3 and TRBJ2-3; 13 nucleotides line up with TRBD2. This CDR3 region has 19 residues. V gave up 4 bases and J gave up 4 bases; unmatched junction bases: 14. Germline V gives CDR1 LGHNA, CDR2 YSLEER. CDR3 amino acids: CASSLQYTSGRAVADTQYF. CDR3 bases: TGCGCCAGCAGCCTCCAATACACTAGCGGGAGGGCCGTAGCAGATACGCAGTATTTT.

Notes on this clone: One end of the junction does not line up with germline, which may come from a read error. The chain joins TRBV27 to TRBJ1-4; TRBD1 is a possible D gene (6 bases). The CDR3 is made up of 14 amino acids. CDR1 and CDR2 (germline): MNHEY, SMNVEV (reference sequence). CDR3: CASRRPGGNEKLLF. Here the CDR3 DNA reads TGTGCCAGCAGACGTCCGGGGGGCAACGAAAAACTGCTTTTT.

V gene TRBV5-6 combines with J gene TRBJ1-2, with a possible D match to TRBD1 (5 bases). Germline values: CDR1 SGHDT, CDR2 YYEEEE. With 1 base removed from V and 4 bases from J, the gap between germline ends came to 17 bases. The CDR3 is made up of 16 amino acids. The CDR3 nucleotides read TGTGCCAGCAGCTTGCGGTTAGGGGCGCAGGGCTATGGCTACACCTTC. Residues: CASSLRLGAQGYGYTF.

This chain links TRBV19 with TRBJ2-2; TRBD2 agrees at 7 bases. This CDR3 region has 16 residues. The V and J ends lost 2 bases and 7 bases, in that order; junction bases with no gene match: 10. Germline CDR1 is LNHDA and CDR2 is SQIVND (reference sequence). The CDR3 region is CASSIRGEGLIGELFF. The CDR3 bases are TGTGCCAGTAGTATACGCGGGGAGGGTTTGATCGGGGAGCTGTTTTTT.

The chain combines TRBV27 with TRBJ2-1, with D uncertain. Germline CDR1 is MNHEY and CDR2 is SMNVEV (reference sequence). The CDR3 is made up of 12 amino acids. The germline V and J ends were trimmed by 8 bases and 4 bases, with 9 bases remaining between them. The CDR3 loop is CASRSRYNEQFF. The CDR3 region has the DNA TGTGCCAGCCGGTCGAGATACAATGAGCAGTTCTTC.

This sequence joins TRBV19 and TRBJ2-2, with D possibly TRBD2 on 7 matching bases. This CDR3 comprises 14 residues. CDR1 is LNHDA, CDR2 SQIVND, per germline (reference sequence). V was shortened by 7 bases and J by 6 bases, with 15 bases between the two germline ends. CDR3 coding DNA: TGTGCCAGTACCCCAGGGAGGGGGGCCGGGGAGCTGTTTTTT. Encoded protein: CASTPGRGAGELFF.

This clone was seen once. CDR3 in amino acids: CASSPEGTTTYYEQYF. For the CDR3, the DNA is TGTGCCAGCAGCCCGGAGGGCACTACCACCTACTACGAGCAGTACTTC. This chain uses TRBV13 with TRBJ2-7; D is perhaps TRBD2 (6 bases). Germline CDR1 reads PRHDT; CDR2 reads FYEKMQ (reference sequence). The CDR3 extends over 16 amino acids. V dropped 5 bases and J dropped 3 bases, with 20 bases sitting between them.

V and J are TRBV6-4 and TRBJ2-2; the match to TRBD2 covers 13 bases. The CDR3 totals 16 residues. Germline values: CDR1 MRHNA, CDR2 SNTAGT. J was trimmed by 4 bases and V by 3 bases; bases with no gene match: 2. In DNA, the CDR3 is TGTGCCAGCAGTGAACTAGCGGGAGGGGGCACCGGGGAGCTGTTTTTT. It encodes CASSELAGGGTGELFF.

The chain is built from TRBV7-9 and TRBJ2-1; 12 positions agree with TRBD2. This CDR3 comprises 19 residues. V shed 1 base, J shed 5 bases, and the junction held 12 bases outside the gene matches. The V gene's germline CDR1 is SEHNR and CDR2 FQNEAQ (reference sequence). This chain's CDR3 is CASSLERLAGGRSHNEQFF. Written as DNA, the CDR3 is TGTGCCAGCAGCTTAGAACGGCTAGCGGGAGGGAGGTCCCACAATGAGCAGTTCTTC.

The chain employs TRBV7-2 and TRBJ1-2; 7 bases agree with TRBD1. Germline V gene data show CDR1 as SGHTA and CDR2 as FQGNSA. The junction had 7 bases not matched to a gene; V was cut back by 1 base and J by 5 bases. The length of the CDR3 is 15 residues. The CDR3 nucleotides read TGTGCCAGCAGCTTAGAGAGAGGGGGCAGGTATGGCTACACCTTC. Its translation: CASSLERGGRYGYTF. The whole variable domain, remainder taken from reference TRBV7-2 and TRBJ1-2, is GAGVSQSPSNKVTEKGKDVELRCDPISGHTALYWYRQSLGQGLEFLIYFQGNSAPDKSGLPSDRFSAERTGGSVSTLTIQRTQQEDSAVYLCASSLERGGRYGYTFGSGTRLTVV.

This rearrangement joins TRBV28 to TRBJ2-2, with 7 nucleotides matching TRBD2. CDR1 is MDHEN and CDR2 is SYDVKM in the germline V gene. V dropped 6 bases and J dropped 1; count of bases not matched to a gene: 11. The CDR3 loop spans 17 amino acids. CDR3 residues: CASSRNPGLENTGELFF. In DNA, the CDR3 is TGTGCCAGCAGCCGAAACCCCGGACTAGAGAACACCGGGGAGCTGTTTTTT.

This clone was seen just once. The CDR3, as DNA: TGTGCCACTACCCCAGGGGGTAGGGCGGGTAACACTGAAGCTTTCTTT. Amino acids: CATTPGGRAGNTEAFF. The chain couples TRBV10-3 to TRBJ1-1, with 7 bases lining up with TRBD1. The trim removed 10 bases at V and 2 bases at J, leaving 16 bases unmatched. Germline V gives CDR1 ENHRY, CDR2 SYGVKD. The CDR3 runs 16 residues.

The chain couples TRBV7-6 to TRBJ1-5; TRBD1 matches at 9 bases. CDR3 length equals 16 residues. Trimming cost V 5 bases and J 1 base; bases outside gene matches: 6. Per germline, CDR1 SGHVS and CDR2 FNYEAQ. The CDR3 is CASSPRTGVSNQPQHF. CDR3 coding DNA: TGTGCCAGCAGCCCACGGACAGGGGTAAGCAATCAGCCCCAGCATTTT.

The chain joins TRBV6-5 to TRBJ1-2; a weak D match, TRBD1 (5 bases). V was trimmed by 1 base and J by 6 bases, leaving 9 bases between them. Looked up from germline, CDR1 is MNHEY and CDR2 is SVGAGI. The CDR3 totals 13 residues. The CDR3 nucleotides are TGTGCCAGCAGTTACTGGGCGGGGGATGGCTACACCTTC. Encoded protein: CASSYWAGDGYTF.